This TCR beta chain is drawn from a study of T cell clones after liver transplantation. The overall study: In this trial, immunosuppression withdrawal was attempted within 2 years of liver transplant. Points from the study as a whole: In a couple of subjects, few donor cells limited the measurable donor-reactive repertoire.

The method was immunoSEQ multiplex PCR; TCRdb's version includes in-frame clones alone and lacks a portion of them. This table holds more than 7,500 clones, more than 75% found once. Turning to this clone: Its antigen is not identified.

The germline CDR1 and CDR2 sequences are SGDLS and YYNGEE. The CDR3 has 17 amino acids. The ends lost 2 bases at V and 1 base at J; junction bases unmatched: 5. Material: CD8+ T cells from blood, obtained at the 22-month timepoint. The rearrangement uses TRBV9 and TRBJ2-2; 10 bases are shared with TRBD1. The clonotype originates from a human patient who received a liver transplant. Some T cells may be graft donor cells. The CDR3 nucleotides read TGTGCCAGCAGCGTGGCCGGGACAGGGGTGAACACCGGGGAGCTGTTTTTT. Its protein product is CASSVAGTGVNTGELFF.